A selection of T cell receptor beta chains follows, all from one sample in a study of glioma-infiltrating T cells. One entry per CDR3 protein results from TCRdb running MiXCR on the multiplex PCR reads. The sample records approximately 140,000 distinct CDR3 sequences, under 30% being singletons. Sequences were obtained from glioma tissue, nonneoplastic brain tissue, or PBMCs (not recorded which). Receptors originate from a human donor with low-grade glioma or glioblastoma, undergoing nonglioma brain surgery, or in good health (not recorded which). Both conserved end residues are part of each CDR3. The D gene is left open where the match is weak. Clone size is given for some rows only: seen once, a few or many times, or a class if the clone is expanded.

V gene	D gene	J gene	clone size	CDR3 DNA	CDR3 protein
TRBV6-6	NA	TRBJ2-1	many	TGTGCCAGCAGTTACCTTAGCTCCTACAATGAGCAGTTCTTC	CASSYLSSYNEQFF
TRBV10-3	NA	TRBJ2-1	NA	TGTGCCATCAGTGAAGGGGGGGGGACCTTCTACAATGAGCAGTTCTTC	CAISEGGGTFYNEQFF
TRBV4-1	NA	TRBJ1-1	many	TGCGCCAGCAGCCAAGAACCAGCGAACACTGAAGCTTTCTTT	CASSQEPANTEAFF
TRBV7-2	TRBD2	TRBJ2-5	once	TGTGCCAGCAGCTTATTCGGGGGGGGCCTACAAGAGACCCAGTACTTC	CASSLFGGGLQETQYF
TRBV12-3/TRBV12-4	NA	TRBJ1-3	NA	TGTGCCAGCAGTCGGACGGCGCCTGGAAACACCATATATTTT	CASSRTAPGNTIYF
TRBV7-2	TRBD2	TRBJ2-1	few	TGTGCCAGCAGTTCACCCCTACGAACTAGCGGGGGGGCCGAGAATGAGCAGTTCTTC	CASSSPLRTSGGAENEQFF
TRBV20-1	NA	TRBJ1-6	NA	TGCAGTGCTATGGGACATTTAAGCTCCTATAATTCACCCCTCCACTTT	CSAMGHLSSYNSPLHF
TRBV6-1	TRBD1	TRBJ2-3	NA	TGTGCCAGCAGATCCGGGACAGGGGTTGGCACAGATACGCAGTATTTT	CASRSGTGVGTDTQYF
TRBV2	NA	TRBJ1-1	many	TGTGCCAGCAGTGGAGGGTTCACTGAAGCTTTCTTT	CASSGGFTEAFF
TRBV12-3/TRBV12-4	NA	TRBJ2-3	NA	TGTGCCAGCAGTTTACTGGATCGGAAAGATACGCAGTATTTT	CASSLLDRKDTQYF
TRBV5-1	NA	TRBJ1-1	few	TGCGCCAGCAGCTTGGTTGCCGCGACGAACACTGAAGCTTTCTTT	CASSLVAATNTEAFF
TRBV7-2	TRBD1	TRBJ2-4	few	TGTGCCAGCAGCTTCGGGACAGGGAGGGGGAACATTCAGTACTTC	CASSFGTGRGNIQYF
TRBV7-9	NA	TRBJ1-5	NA	TGTGCCAGTATGAAAGGGCAGGGCGGGGATCAGCCCCAGCATTTT	CASMKGQGGDQPQHF
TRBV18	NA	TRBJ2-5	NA	TGTGCCAGCTCACCAAGGGACGAGACCCAGTACTTC	CASSPRDETQYF
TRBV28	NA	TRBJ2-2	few	TGTGCCAGCGCAATTGGGGGGAAGAACACCGGGGAGCTGTTTTTT	CASAIGGKNTGELFF
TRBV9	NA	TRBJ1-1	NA	TGTGCCAGCAGCGTAGCGGAGGGGCACACTGAAGCTTTCTTT	CASSVAEGHTEAFF
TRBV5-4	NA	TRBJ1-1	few	TGTGCCAGCAGCACCGCAGGCAACACTGAAGCTTTCTTT	CASSTAGNTEAFF
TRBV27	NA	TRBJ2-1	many	TGTGCCAGCAGTTTATCCATGGCGTCCTACAATGAGCAGTTCTTC	CASSLSMASYNEQFF
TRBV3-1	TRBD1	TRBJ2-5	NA	TGTGCCAGCAGCCGTAAACCGGGACAGCAAGAGACCCAGTACTTC	CASSRKPGQQETQYF
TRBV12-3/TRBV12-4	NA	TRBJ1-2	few	TGTGCCAGCAGTTTCGGGATACAGAGGGGCTACACCTTC	CASSFGIQRGYTF
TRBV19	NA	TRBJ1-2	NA	TGTGCCAGTAGTATATCCATCCAGGGCCCTAACTATGGCTACACCTTC	CASSISIQGPNYGYTF
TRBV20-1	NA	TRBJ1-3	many	TGCAGTGCTAGAGCAGGTGGAAACACCATATATTTT	CSARAGGNTIYF
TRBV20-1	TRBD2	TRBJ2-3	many	TGCAGTGCTACTGGGACTAGAACAGATACGCAGTATTTT	CSATGTRTDTQYF
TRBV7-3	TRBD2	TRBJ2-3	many	TGTGCCAGCAGCTCAGGACTAGCCACAGATACGCAGTATTTT	CASSSGLATDTQYF
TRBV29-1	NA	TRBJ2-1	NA	TGCAGCGTTGTCAGGTGGGGCAATGAGCAGTTCTTC	CSVVRWGNEQFF
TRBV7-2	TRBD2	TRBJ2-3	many	TGTGCCAGCAGCACTCCAGCGGGGGTCAGCACAGATACGCAGTATTTT	CASSTPAGVSTDTQYF
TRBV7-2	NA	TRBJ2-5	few	TGTGCCAGCAGCCTCGCTGGGGGCAGAACACAAGAGACCCAGTACTTC	CASSLAGGRTQETQYF
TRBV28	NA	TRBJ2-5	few	TGTGCCAGCAGCCCTAACTTCCGGGCTGGGGAGACCCAGTACTTC	CASSPNFRAGETQYF